This TCR beta chain was documented in a study of blood T cell repertoires in COVID-19. Study summary: In each case, the material was cDNA or gDNA derived from T cells, B-cell-depleted T cells, or PBMCs.

Germline V gives CDR1 GTSNPN, CDR2 SVGIG (reference sequence). The V segment lost 0 bases and the J segment 0 bases; nucleotides outside the gene matches: 3. This CDR3 contains 15 residues. Sequenced by immunoSEQ multiplex PCR; TCRdb stores in-frame clones only, minus some. The table lists approximately 180,000 clones, 82% of them singletons. The material sequenced was peripheral blood. The rearrangement uses TRBV30 and TRBJ2-3, with TRBD2 matching over 7 bases. This TCR was sampled from a woman in her seventies with acute or convalescent COVID-19. The CDR3 nucleotides are TGTGCCTGGAGTGTACTGGGGGGGAGCACAGATACGCAGTATTTT. Protein: CAWSVLGGSTDTQYF.